These 8 T cell receptor beta chains originate from one sample sequenced in a study of T cell responses to AZD1222 COVID-19 vaccine. Repertoires were generated with immunoSEQ multiplex PCR, while TCRdb's copy carries only in-frame clones and drops some. In the table there are around 96,000 clones, roughly 84% of which are singletons. The sequences come from peripheral blood, collected 28 days after the second AZD1222 dose. These receptors all stem from an adult who received the AZD1222 COVID-19 vaccine.

The rearrangement uses TRBV6-5 and TRBJ2-1; 8 positions agree with TRBD2. With V trimmed by 4 bases and J by 7 bases, 9 bases remained unmatched. CDR1 is MNHEY, CDR2 SVGAGI, per germline. This CDR3 has 15 residues. The CDR3 region has the DNA TGTGCCAGCAGTTCCACCGGGACGGGGGGGAATGAGCAGTTCTTC. The encoded protein is CASSSTGTGGNEQFF.

The rearrangement joins TRBV7-2 to TRBJ1-6; no reliable D call. CDR1 and CDR2 from the germline V gene are SGHTA and FQGNSA. Trimming cost V 3 bases and J 4 bases, with 7 bases left between them. There are 14 residues in the CDR3. The DNA of the CDR3 is TGTGCCAGCAGCTTCGACGGATATAATTCACCCCTCCACTTT. Translation gives CASSFDGYNSPLHF.

The chain carries TRBV18 and TRBJ1-4, with 7 bases aligning to TRBD1. The CDR3 totals 13 residues. Germline CDR1 reads KGHSH; CDR2 reads LQKENI. Losses at the gene ends were 3 bases for V and 7 bases for J; bases not matched to a gene: 2. The CDR3 sequence: CASSPGTVEKLFF. CDR3 DNA sequence: TGTGCCAGCTCACCCGGGACAGTTGAAAAACTGTTTTTT.

The V gene is TRBV28, the J gene TRBJ2-2; 13 nucleotides align to TRBD2. J lost 4 bases, V lost 6 bases, and 8 bases had no gene match. CDR1 is MDHEN, CDR2 SYDVKM, per germline. The CDR3 extends over 17 amino acids. The CDR3 DNA follows: TGTGCCAGCAGCCGCACTAGCGGGAGGGCCGGCACCGGGGAGCTGTTTTTT. This encodes CASSRTSGRAGTGELFF.

V is TRBV4-2 and J is TRBJ2-3; D call uncertain. The CDR3 is 14 residues long. V was shortened by 1 base and J by 5 bases, with 10 bases between the two germline ends. The germline gives CDR1 LGHNA, CDR2 YNFKEQ. The CDR3 nucleotides are TGTGCCAGCAGCCAAGGTTTGGGCGGAGATACGCAGTATTTT. It is translated as CASSQGLGGDTQYF.

The chain uses TRBV6-5 and TRBJ1-5; a weak D match, TRBD1 (6 bases). Germline V gene lookup returns CDR1 MNHEY and CDR2 SVGAGI. Trimming removed 5 bases from V and 6 bases from J, with 11 bases in between. The CDR3 loop spans 13 amino acids. This chain's CDR3 is CASSTTGTQPQHF. Written as DNA, the CDR3 is TGTGCCAGCAGTACCACAGGGACTCAGCCCCAGCATTTT.

This chain links TRBV10-1 with TRBJ1-1; TRBD1 matches 8 bases. CDR3 length: 14 amino acids. In germline, CDR1 is WNHNN, CDR2 SYGVQD (reference sequence). Trimming took 4 bases from V and 1 from J; bases not matched to a gene: 2. In nucleotides, the CDR3 is TGCGCCAGCAGTGGGACAGGGCCGAACACTGAAGCTTTCTTT. Protein product: CASSGTGPNTEAFF.

This clone was recorded a few times. The J gene is TRBJ1-2, the V gene TRBV11-1; tentatively, D is TRBD1 (6 bases). Per germline, CDR1 SGHAT and CDR2 FQDESV (reference sequence). This CDR3 has 15 residues. Trimming left V 5 bases short and J 3 bases short, with 16 bases between. The CDR3 reads CASSLGPEGDYGYTF. The DNA for the CDR3 is TGTGCCAGCAGCCTCGGGCCCGAGGGGGACTATGGCTACACCTTC. The variable domain in full, completed from reference TRBV11-1 and TRBJ1-2, reads EAEVAQSPRYKITEKSQAVAFWCDPISGHATLYWYRQILGQGPELLVQFQDESVVDDSQLPKDRFSAERLKGVDSTLKIQPAELGDSAMYLCASSLGPEGDYGYTFGSGTRLTVV.